This TCR beta chain was identified in a study of OX40 agonist ivuxolimab in advanced cancers. The data were produced by immunoSEQ multiplex PCR, yet TCRdb's version contains in-frame clones alone and is incomplete. The sample yields about 94,000 clones, about 88% seen once. Germline V gene lookup returns CDR1 LGHNA and CDR2 YSLEER. This CDR3 is 13 amino acids long. V lost 3 bases and J 8 bases, leaving 11 bases between the germline ends. With autoimmune disease history or systemic immunosuppression, patients were excluded. Blood sampling was done at baseline, cycle 4 day 1, and cycle 7 day 1. Sequencing used CD4+ or CD8+ T cells sorted from blood, obtained in a trial of the OX40 agonist ivuxolimab. The rearrangement links TRBV4-3 to TRBJ2-1; possibly TRBD1 for D (6 bases). This clonotype was obtained from an adult with an advanced solid tumor such as melanoma, head and neck, liver or kidney cancer. CDR3: CASSHGGRDEQFF. CDR3 bases: TGCGCCAGCAGCCATGGGGGCCGGGATGAGCAGTTCTTC.